Listed below are T cell receptor beta chains from one sample, sequenced in a study of blood T cell repertoires in COVID-19. The assay was immunoSEQ multiplex PCR, and TCRdb's table has in-frame clones only and misses some. The sample gives about 170,000 clones, 70% to 90% of which show up once; nearly 4.5% is in the top ten. Source material: PBMCs or T cells enriched from blood (not recorded which). Receptors were obtained from a woman between 45 and 65 years old who had recovered from COVID-19. Each CDR3 is given with its conserved first and last residue. D genes are given only for firm matches. Part of the rows lack a size; the others show once, few, many or a class for expanded clones.

D gene,clone size,V gene,J gene,CDR3 protein,CDR3 DNA
TRBD1,.,TRBV3-1/TRBV3-2,TRBJ1-1,CASSRTGGDTEAFF,TGTGCCAGCAGTCGGACAGGAGGGGACACTGAAGCTTTCTTT
.,.,TRBV7-2,TRBJ1-5,CASSLAQAGGNQPQHF,TGTGCCAGCAGCTTAGCTCAGGCCGGGGGCAATCAGCCCCAGCATTTT
TRBD2,.,TRBV9,TRBJ2-1,CASSPDIGTSGTYNEQFF,TGTGCCAGCAGCCCGGATATCGGGACTAGCGGGACATACAATGAGCAGTTCTTC
.,.,TRBV27,TRBJ1-5,CASSLTRAEDQPQHF,TGTGCCAGCAGTTTAACTAGGGCTGAGGATCAGCCCCAGCATTTT
.,.,TRBV10-2,TRBJ1-4,CASTPYSNEKLFF,TGCGCCAGCACCCCCTACTCTAATGAAAAACTGTTTTTT
TRBD2,.,TRBV12-3/TRBV12-4,TRBJ2-3,CASGRGYTDTQYF,TGTGCCAGCGGGCGGGGGTACACAGATACGCAGTATTTT
.,once,TRBV11-3,TRBJ2-5,CASSSGYGKTQYF,TGTGCCAGCAGCTCCGGCTACGGGAAGACCCAGTACTTC
.,.,TRBV4-1,TRBJ1-1,CASSQGYSLNTEAFF,TGCGCCAGCAGCCAAGGGTACAGTCTGAACACTGAAGCTTTCTTT
TRBD1,few,TRBV27,TRBJ1-5,CASSLGRGSNQPQHF,TGTGCCAGCAGTTTAGGCAGGGGGTCCAATCAGCCCCAGCATTTT
.,.,TRBV3-1/TRBV3-2,TRBJ1-1,CASSPGANTEAFF,TGTGCCAGCAGTCCCGGAGCAAACACTGAAGCTTTCTTT
.,.,TRBV19,TRBJ2-2,CASSLQRDTGELFF,TGTGCCAGTAGTTTGCAGCGAGACACCGGGGAGCTGTTTTTT
TRBD1,.,TRBV7-2,TRBJ2-5,CASSISRDRGQETQYF,TGTGCCAGCAGCATATCCCGGGACAGGGGCCAAGAGACCCAGTACTTC
.,.,TRBV3-1/TRBV3-2,TRBJ1-1,CASSQAWGGNTEAFF,TGTGCCAGCAGCCAAGCCTGGGGGGGGAACACTGAAGCTTTCTTT
.,.,TRBV18,TRBJ1-1,CASSPREGTAEAFF,TGTGCCAGCTCACCCCGGGAGGGTACCGCTGAAGCTTTCTTT
TRBD1,.,TRBV6-5,TRBJ1-3,CASRGDRRSGNTIYF,TGTGCCAGCAGGGGGGACAGGCGCTCTGGAAACACCATATATTTT
TRBD2,.,TRBV4-1,TRBJ2-1,CASSQGSSGRDEQFF,TGCGCCAGCAGCCAAGGTTCTAGCGGGCGAGATGAGCAGTTCTTC
TRBD1,.,TRBV7-9,TRBJ1-5,CASSFWTGEGNQPQHF,TGTGCCAGCAGCTTTTGGACAGGTGAAGGTAATCAGCCCCAGCATTTT
.,.,TRBV7-9,TRBJ2-5,CASSGEGGWETQYF,TGTGCCAGCAGCGGAGAAGGAGGGTGGGAGACCCAGTACTTC
.,.,TRBV18,TRBJ1-1,CASSPLLARGVTTEAFF,TGTGCCAGCTCACCCCTTTTGGCCAGGGGTGTAACCACTGAAGCTTTCTTT
TRBD1,.,TRBV7-9,TRBJ1-2,CASSPGTGGPYTF,TGTGCCAGCAGCCCGGGGACAGGGGGCCCCTACACCTTC
TRBD2,few,TRBV12-3/TRBV12-4,TRBJ2-2,CASSFAGAGELFF,TGTGCCAGCAGTTTCGCGGGGGCCGGGGAGCTGTTTTTT
.,.,TRBV3-1/TRBV3-2,TRBJ2-1,CASSHHLFSDYNEQFF,TGTGCCAGCAGCCATCACCTATTCAGCGACTACAATGAGCAGTTCTTC
.,.,TRBV28,TRBJ1-1,CASSYDSGNTEAFF,TGTGCCAGCAGTTACGACTCGGGGAACACTGAAGCTTTCTTT
TRBD1,few,TRBV6-4,TRBJ1-2,CASSARQGAKSYGYTF,TGTGCCAGCAGTGCAAGACAGGGGGCCAAGAGCTATGGCTACACCTTC
.,.,TRBV11-3,TRBJ2-2,CASSPGDFYTGELFF,TGTGCCAGCAGTCCCGGGGACTTTTACACCGGGGAGCTGTTTTTT
.,.,TRBV18,TRBJ2-1,CASSPEGQPNRGQFF,TGTGCCAGCTCACCGGAGGGACAGCCTAATAGGGGGCAGTTCTTC
.,.,TRBV28,TRBJ1-1,CASSMAGAGAHEAFF,TGTGCCAGCAGCATGGCCGGGGCAGGGGCCCATGAAGCTTTCTTT
TRBD1,.,TRBV12-5,TRBJ2-1,CASGLSSGGARNEQFF,TGTGCTAGTGGTTTGTCATCAGGGGGCGCTCGGAATGAGCAGTTCTTC
.,.,TRBV12-3/TRBV12-4,TRBJ2-5,CASSSRVGTQYF,TGTGCCAGCAGTTCCCGGGTAGGGACCCAGTACTTC
.,.,TRBV15,TRBJ1-2,CATSGILDSDYGYTF,TGTGCCACCAGCGGTATCCTGGACAGCGACTATGGCTACACCTTC
.,.,TRBV5-1,TRBJ1-6,CASSLGQGDSPLHF,TGCGCCAGCAGCTTGGGACAAGGGGATTCACCCCTCCACTTT
.,.,TRBV27,TRBJ1-4,CASSSLGSGEKLFF,TGTGCCAGCAGTTCGTTGGGGAGTGGTGAAAAACTGTTTTTT
.,.,TRBV28,TRBJ2-2,CASSPPSQVVGELFF,TGTGCCAGCAGTCCCCCGAGTCAGGTGGTAGGGGAGCTGTTTTTT
.,.,TRBV5-5,TRBJ1-4,CASSLETQTNEKLFF,TGTGCCAGCAGCCTCGAGACACAAACTAATGAAAAACTGTTTTTT
.,.,TRBV14,TRBJ1-2,CASSPDLTGGGYTF,TGTGCCAGCAGCCCTGACCTGACAGGTGGAGGCTACACCTTC
.,.,TRBV2,TRBJ2-1,CASSENSNYNEQFF,TGTGCCAGCAGTGAAAACTCGAACTACAATGAGCAGTTCTTC
TRBD1,.,TRBV20-1,TRBJ1-2,CSARVRQGNTF,TGCAGTGCTAGAGTCCGACAGGGTAACACCTTC
TRBD1,.,TRBV18,TRBJ1-1,CASSPLGTGDTEAFF,TGTGCCAGCTCACCATTAGGGACAGGGGACACTGAAGCTTTCTTT
.,once,TRBV9,TRBJ2-2,CASAGAANTGELFF,TGTGCCAGCGCAGGGGCCGCGAACACCGGGGAGCTGTTTTTT
TRBD2,.,TRBV11-3,TRBJ2-1,CASSGTSGSLAQNEQFF,TGTGCCAGCAGCGGGACTAGCGGGAGCTTAGCCCAGAATGAGCAGTTCTTC
TRBD1,.,TRBV19,TRBJ1-3,CAGRGIGNTIYF,TGTGCCGGCAGGGGGATTGGAAACACCATATATTTT
.,.,TRBV7-9,TRBJ1-4,CASPPVGEATNEKLFF,TGTGCCAGCCCCCCAGTTGGAGAAGCAACTAATGAAAAACTGTTTTTT
.,.,TRBV7-8,TRBJ2-3,CASSLVFPGGPDTQYF,TGTGCCAGCAGCTTAGTTTTCCCGGGGGGCCCAGATACGCAGTATTTT
.,.,TRBV2,TRBJ1-1,CASSEPGTEAFF,TGTGCCAGCAGTGAACCCGGGACTGAAGCTTTCTTT
TRBD2,.,TRBV5-6,TRBJ2-4,CASSFSSGRGDIQYF,TGTGCCAGCAGCTTCAGTAGCGGGAGAGGGGACATTCAGTACTTC